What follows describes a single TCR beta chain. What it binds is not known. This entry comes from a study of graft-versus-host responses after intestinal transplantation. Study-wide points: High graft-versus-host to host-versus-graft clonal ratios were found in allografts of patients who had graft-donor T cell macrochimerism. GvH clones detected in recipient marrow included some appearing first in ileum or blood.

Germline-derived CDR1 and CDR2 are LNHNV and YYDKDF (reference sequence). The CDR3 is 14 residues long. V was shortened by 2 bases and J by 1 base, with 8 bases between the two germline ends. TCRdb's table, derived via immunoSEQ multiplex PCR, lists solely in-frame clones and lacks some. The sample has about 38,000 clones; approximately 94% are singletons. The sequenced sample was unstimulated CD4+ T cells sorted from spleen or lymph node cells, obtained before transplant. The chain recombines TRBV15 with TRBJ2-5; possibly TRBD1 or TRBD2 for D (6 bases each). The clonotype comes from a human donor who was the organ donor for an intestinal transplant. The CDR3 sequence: CATSRRGVQETQYF. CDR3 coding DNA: TGTGCCACCAGCAGAAGGGGGGTCCAAGAGACCCAGTACTTC.